A selection of T cell receptor beta chains follows, all from one sample in a study of T cells after yellow fever vaccination. TCRdb reprocessed the 5' RACE reads with MiXCR, giving one entry per CDR3 protein. The sample yields hundreds of thousands of distinct CDR3 sequences, over 4% seen once. Sequencing was performed on PBMCs, taken 5 days after the yellow fever booster vaccination. The source of these receptors is a man aged 18-30 years who received the YFV17D yellow fever vaccine. CDR3s include the opening cysteine and the closing phenylalanine or tryptophan. Fields, in order: J gene, clone size, V gene, D gene, CDR3 DNA, CDR3 protein. The D gene is left open where the match is weak. Clone size is not always given. Where it is, it says once, few, many or a class for expanded clones.

>TRBJ2-4|.|TRBV7-6|.
TGTGCCAGCAGCTTAAACGGGAAAGAGGACATTCAGTACTTC
CASSLNGKEDIQYF
>TRBJ1-1|.|TRBV4-1|.
TGCGCCAGCAGCCAAGCATTTCGGGGGGCGGGAACTGAAGCTTTCTTT
CASSQAFRGAGTEAFF
>TRBJ2-1|few|TRBV5-4|TRBD1
TGTGCCAGCAGATCTGGACAGGGCAGGGGGAATGAGCAGTTCTTC
CASRSGQGRGNEQFF
>TRBJ2-2|.|TRBV3-1|TRBD1
TGTGCCAGCAGCCAAGATAGACAGGGCGAGGACACCGGGGAGCTGTTTTTT
CASSQDRQGEDTGELFF
>TRBJ2-6|.|TRBV4-2|TRBD1
TGTGCCAGCAGCCGCGTGTCGGCAGGGGGTCTTTCTGGGGCCAACGTCCTGACTTTC
CASSRVSAGGLSGANVLTF
>TRBJ1-1|few|TRBV7-8|.
TGTGCCAGCAGCTTCAGCAGCCTCAATCGGGGAACTGAAGCTTTCTTT
CASSFSSLNRGTEAFF
>TRBJ2-3|many|TRBV11-1|.
TGTGCCAGCAGCTTAGGATCCAACACAGATACGCAGTATTTT
CASSLGSNTDTQYF
>TRBJ1-5|.|TRBV4-1|.
TGCGCCAGCAGCCACGGCCAAAATCAGCCCCAGCATTTT
CASSHGQNQPQHF
>TRBJ2-3|few|TRBV2|TRBD1
TGTGCCAACCGGGACAGGGGCACAGATACGCAGTATTTT
CANRDRGTDTQYF
>TRBJ1-5|many|TRBV6-6|TRBD1
TGTGCCAGCAGTTACTCCTCCCGGGACAGGGCCCTTCGACATTTT
CASSYSSRDRALRHF
>TRBJ1-1|.|TRBV12-3/TRBV12-4|TRBD1
TGTGCCAGCAGCTATGGGACAGGAGAAGCTTTCTTT
CASSYGTGEAFF
>TRBJ1-1|.|TRBV5-1|TRBD1
TGCGCCAGCAGCGGGGGGGGACAGGGGACCACTGAAGCTTTCTTT
CASSGGGQGTTEAFF
>TRBJ2-7|many|TRBV7-2|.
TGTGCCAGCAGCTCCCGTACTTCCTACGAGCAGTACTTC
CASSSRTSYEQYF
>TRBJ2-3|.|TRBV10-3|.
TGTGCCATCAGTGAGCAGGGGTGGACAGATACGCAGTATTTT
CAISEQGWTDTQYF
>TRBJ2-3|many|TRBV12-3/TRBV12-4|.
TGTGCCAGCACCTTGACAGGCGGAAGGACAGATACGCAGTATTTT
CASTLTGGRTDTQYF
>TRBJ2-7|few|TRBV3-1|.
TGTGCCAGCAGCCATGAGTCGAGAGAGCAGTACTTC
CASSHESREQYF
>TRBJ1-5|many|TRBV24-1|.
TGTGCCACCAGTGATTCAGGACGGAGGGCTATCGATCAGCCCCAGCATTTT
CATSDSGRRAIDQPQHF
>TRBJ1-5|few|TRBV20-1|TRBD1
TGCAGTGCTAGGGGACAGGTTCAGCCCCAGCATTTT
CSARGQVQPQHF
>TRBJ2-3|.|TRBV18|TRBD1
TGTGCCAGCTCACCGCCGGGACAGGCAGATACGCAGTATTTT
CASSPPGQADTQYF
>TRBJ2-3|many|TRBV3-1|.
TGTGCCAGCAGCCAAGACCGAATTCAAGATACGCAGTATTTT
CASSQDRIQDTQYF
>TRBJ2-3|few|TRBV4-1|TRBD1
TGCGCCAGCAGCCAAGATACGGACAGGCCTATCACAGATACGCAGTATTTT
CASSQDTDRPITDTQYF
>TRBJ1-6|few|TRBV7-2|.
TGTGCCAGCAGCTCACAGGGTCTTAGGAATTCACCCCTCCACTTT
CASSSQGLRNSPLHF
>TRBJ1-2|.|TRBV9|.
TGTGCCAGCAGCCGGATCCAGGGAGACTATGGCTACACCTTC
CASSRIQGDYGYTF
>TRBJ1-4|few|TRBV7-8|.
TGTGCCAGCAGCTTTCTAGGTTACGGGGCAACTAATGAAAAACTGTTTTTT
CASSFLGYGATNEKLFF
>TRBJ1-5|.|TRBV28|.
TGTGCCAGTCTGCGGACGAATTCTTATCAGCCCCAGCATTTT
CASLRTNSYQPQHF
>TRBJ2-5|many|TRBV7-9|.
TGTGCCAGCAGCCCAGGGATCGGCAGGGCCGGGGAGACCCAGTACTTC
CASSPGIGRAGETQYF
>TRBJ2-1|many|TRBV18|.
TGTGCCAGCTCACCACCTAAGACTAAAGGGGATGAGCAGTTCTTC
CASSPPKTKGDEQFF
>TRBJ1-6|.|TRBV7-2|.
TGTGCCAGCAGCCGGAGGGGGGGGGATAATTCACCCCTCCACTTT
CASSRRGGDNSPLHF
>TRBJ2-1|few|TRBV20-1|.
TGCAGTGCCCCGGGGGACTACAATGAGCAGTTCTTC
CSAPGDYNEQFF
>TRBJ1-2|many|TRBV27|.
TGTGCCAGCAGTTTACAGGGGACGGATGGCTACACCTTC
CASSLQGTDGYTF
>TRBJ2-5|many|TRBV6-2/TRBV6-3|.
TGTGCCAGCAGCCCGGGACACACCTCAGAGACCCAGTACTTC
CASSPGHTSETQYF
>TRBJ2-5|few|TRBV7-2|.
TGTGCCAGCGCCCTTAGGGAGACCCAGTACTTC
CASALRETQYF
>TRBJ2-5|.|TRBV3-1|TRBD2
TGTGCCAGCAGCCCCTTCCCCCCGACTAGCGGGGGAGAAGAGACCCAGTACTTC
CASSPFPPTSGGEETQYF
>TRBJ1-5|few|TRBV6-5|TRBD1
TGTGCCAGCAGGTTATCAGGGGGCCTGGATCAGCCCCAGCATTTT
CASRLSGGLDQPQHF
>TRBJ1-3|many|TRBV28|.
TGTGCCAGCAGTTGGGCTGGAAACACCATATATTTT
CASSWAGNTIYF
>TRBJ2-1|few|TRBV11-2|.
TGTGCCAGCGGAATCGTCCTAACCTACAATGAGCAGTTCTTC
CASGIVLTYNEQFF
>TRBJ2-5|few|TRBV9|.
TGTGCCAGCAGCGTAAGGCCAGGGGAGACCCAGTACTTC
CASSVRPGETQYF
>TRBJ2-1|.|TRBV21-1|.
TGTGCCACACCGGGGGGGCCGTACAATGAGCAGTTCTTC
CATPGGPYNEQFF
>TRBJ2-5|.|TRBV6-5|.
TGTGCCAGCAGAGATATGGGGGGCCGGGAGACCCAGTACTTC
CASRDMGGRETQYF
>TRBJ2-7|many|TRBV7-2|TRBD1
TGTGCCAGCAGCTTAGTAGGGACAGGGGACGAGCAGTACTTC
CASSLVGTGDEQYF
>TRBJ2-3|few|TRBV20-1|.
TGCAGTGGAGGGCGCGCAGGAAGCACAGATACGCAGTATTTT
CSGGRAGSTDTQYF
>TRBJ2-3|.|TRBV3-1|.
TGTGCCAGCAGCGCCAGAGGCTACAGCACAGATACGCAGTATTTT
CASSARGYSTDTQYF